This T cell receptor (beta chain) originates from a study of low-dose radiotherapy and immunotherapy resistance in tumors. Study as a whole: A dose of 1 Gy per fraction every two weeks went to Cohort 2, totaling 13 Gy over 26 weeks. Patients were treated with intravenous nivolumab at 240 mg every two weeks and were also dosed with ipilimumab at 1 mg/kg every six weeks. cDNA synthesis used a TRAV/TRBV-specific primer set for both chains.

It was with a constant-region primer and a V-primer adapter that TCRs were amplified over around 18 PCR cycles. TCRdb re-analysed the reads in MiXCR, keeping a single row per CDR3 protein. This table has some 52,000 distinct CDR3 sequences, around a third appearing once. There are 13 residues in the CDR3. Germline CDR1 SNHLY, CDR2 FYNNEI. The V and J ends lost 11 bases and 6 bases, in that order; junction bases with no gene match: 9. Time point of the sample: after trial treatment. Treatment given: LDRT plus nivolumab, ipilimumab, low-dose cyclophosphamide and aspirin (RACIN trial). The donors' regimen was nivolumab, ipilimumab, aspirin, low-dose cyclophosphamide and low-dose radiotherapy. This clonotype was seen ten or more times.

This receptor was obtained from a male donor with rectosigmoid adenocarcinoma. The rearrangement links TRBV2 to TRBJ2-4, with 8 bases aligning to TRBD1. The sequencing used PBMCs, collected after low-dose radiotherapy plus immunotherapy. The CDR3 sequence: CAGAQGGVNIQYF. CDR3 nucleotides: TGTGCCGGGGCACAGGGGGGAGTAAACATTCAGTACTTC.